The 8 T cell receptor beta chains given below trace back to one sample, sequenced in a study of blood T cell repertoires in COVID-19. Measured with immunoSEQ multiplex PCR; TCRdb has only the in-frame clones, and not every one. The data contain around 64,000 clones, about 83% of them singletons. Sequencing input: peripheral blood. The receptors originated from a woman of 80 years or more with acute or convalescent COVID-19.

This chain connects TRBV25-1 to TRBJ1-3; D not certain. V gave up 3 bases and J gave up 8 bases, with 14 bases separating them. The V gene's germline CDR1 is MGHDK and CDR2 SYGVNS. The CDR3 has 14 amino acids. CDR3 nucleotides: TGTGCCAGCAGTGATTGGTCCTCCGGAGACACCATATATTTT. This encodes CASSDWSSGDTIYF.

This clone showed up just once. This chain connects TRBV19 to TRBJ1-4; the D is unclear. CDR1 and CDR2 (germline): LNHDA, SQIVND (reference sequence). Deletions cut 9 bases from V and 0 bases from J, with 17 bases between. This CDR3 comprises 16 residues. The CDR3 reads CASTPTSLATNEKLFF. DNA for the CDR3: TGTGCCAGCACCCCAACATCCCTTGCAACTAATGAAAAACTGTTTTTT.

This sequence joins TRBV3-1 (or the pseudogene TRBV3-2) and TRBJ2-5, with unresolved D. V was shortened by 1 base and J by 0 bases, with 9 bases between the two germline ends. CDR3 length: 15 amino acids. Germline CDR1 reads LGHDT; CDR2 reads YNNKEL (reference sequence). The CDR3 loop is CASSQVYGYQETQYF. The CDR3 bases are TGTGCCAGCAGCCAAGTATACGGGTACCAAGAGACCCAGTACTTC.

V usage is TRBV9 and J usage is TRBJ1-4, with D uncertain. V lost 4 bases and J lost 0, with 10 bases in between. Germline CDR1 and CDR2: SGDLS and YYNGEE. This CDR3 region has 15 residues. DNA of the CDR3: TGTGCCAGCAGCCCGTACACAACAACTAATGAAAAACTGTTTTTT. Amino acids: CASSPYTTTNEKLFF.

The chain combines TRBV6-1 with TRBJ1-1; no firm D call. V was pared by 3 bases and J by 3 bases, with 11 bases between. Germline CDR1 is MNHNS and CDR2 is SASEGT. The CDR3 is 14 amino acids. This CDR3 is CASSESDGYTEAFF. CDR3 sequence (DNA): TGTGCCAGCAGTGAGTCCGATGGCTACACTGAAGCTTTCTTT.

The chain couples TRBV9 to TRBJ2-5; 8 nucleotides align to TRBD2. The CDR3 contains 14 residues. From germline, CDR1 is SGDLS and CDR2 YYNGEE. After removal of 4 bases from V and 5 bases from J, the junction contained 7 bases not matched to a gene. The CDR3 nucleotides read TGTGCCAGCAGCCGGGGGGGATCCTCGGAGACCCAGTACTTC. This translates into CASSRGGSSETQYF.

The table lists this clone with many counts. Other DNA sequences within the sample encode an identical CDR3. CDR3 nucleotide sequence: TGTGCCAGCAGCATCCGACAGGGGACCGGGGAGCTGTTTTTT. Its translation is CASSIRQGTGELFF. This chain links TRBV7-2 with TRBJ2-2; 8 bases map to TRBD1. This CDR3 has 14 residues. The germline CDR1 and CDR2 sequences are SGHTA and FQGNSA. Trimming cost V 5 bases and J 5 bases; bases outside gene matches: 4.

V and J are TRBV30 and TRBJ2-7; 8 bases are a match to TRBD2. This CDR3 spans 14 amino acids. Germline CDR1 reads GTSNPN; CDR2 reads SVGIG (reference sequence). V lost 1 base, J lost 4 bases, and 6 bases stayed unmatched. CDR3: CAWSGERGPYEQYF. For the CDR3, the DNA is TGTGCCTGGAGTGGGGAGCGGGGGCCTTACGAGCAGTACTTC.